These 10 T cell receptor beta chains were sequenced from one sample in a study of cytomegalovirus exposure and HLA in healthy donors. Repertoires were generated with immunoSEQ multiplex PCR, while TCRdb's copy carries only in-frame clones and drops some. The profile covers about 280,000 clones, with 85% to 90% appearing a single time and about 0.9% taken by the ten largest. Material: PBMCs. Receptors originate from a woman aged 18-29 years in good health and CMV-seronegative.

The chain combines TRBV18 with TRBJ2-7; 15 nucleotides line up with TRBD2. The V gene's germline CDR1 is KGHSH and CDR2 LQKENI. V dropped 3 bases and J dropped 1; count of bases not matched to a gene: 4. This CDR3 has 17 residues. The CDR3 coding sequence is TGTGCCAGCTCACCCCTCGGACTAGCGGGGGGGTCCTACGAGCAGTACTTC. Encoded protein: CASSPLGLAGGSYEQYF.

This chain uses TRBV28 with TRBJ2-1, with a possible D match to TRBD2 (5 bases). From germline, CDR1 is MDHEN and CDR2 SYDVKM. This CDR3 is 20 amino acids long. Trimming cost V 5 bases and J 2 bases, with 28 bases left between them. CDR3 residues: CASSGGSSHVGRSAYNEQFF. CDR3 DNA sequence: TGTGCCAGCAGTGGTGGTTCTAGCCATGTAGGGCGGAGTGCCTACAATGAGCAGTTCTTC. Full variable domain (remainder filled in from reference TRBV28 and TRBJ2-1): DVKVTQSSRYLVKRTGEKVFLECVQDMDHENMFWYRQDPGLGLRLIYFSYDVKMKEKGDIPEGYSVSREKKERFSLILESASTNQTSMYLCASSGGSSHVGRSAYNEQFFGPGTRLTVL.

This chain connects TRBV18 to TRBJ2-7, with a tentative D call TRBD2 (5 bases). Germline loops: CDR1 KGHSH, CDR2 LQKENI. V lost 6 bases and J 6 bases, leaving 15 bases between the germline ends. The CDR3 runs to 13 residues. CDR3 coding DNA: TGTGCCAGCTCCGGTCAGCGGACTCGCGAGCAGTACTTC. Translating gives CASSGQRTREQYF.

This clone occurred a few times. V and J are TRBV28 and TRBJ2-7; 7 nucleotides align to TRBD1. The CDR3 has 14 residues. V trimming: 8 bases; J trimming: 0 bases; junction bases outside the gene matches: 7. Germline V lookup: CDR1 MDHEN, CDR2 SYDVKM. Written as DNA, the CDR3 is TGTGCCAGCGATCCCGGGACAGTCTCCTACGAGCAGTACTTC. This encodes CASDPGTVSYEQYF.

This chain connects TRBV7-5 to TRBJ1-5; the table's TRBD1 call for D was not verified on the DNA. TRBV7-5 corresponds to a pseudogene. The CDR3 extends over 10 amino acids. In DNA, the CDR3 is TGTGCCGTCCATGGCCAGCCCCAGCATTTT. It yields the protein CAVHGQPQHF.

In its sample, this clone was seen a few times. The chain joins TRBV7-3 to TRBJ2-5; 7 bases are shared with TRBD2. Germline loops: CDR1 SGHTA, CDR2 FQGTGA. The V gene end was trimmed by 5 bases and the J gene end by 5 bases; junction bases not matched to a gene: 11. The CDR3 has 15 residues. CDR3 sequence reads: CASSPQRGRGETQYF. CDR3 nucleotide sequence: TGTGCCAGCAGCCCCCAGCGGGGCAGAGGGGAGACCCAGTACTTC.

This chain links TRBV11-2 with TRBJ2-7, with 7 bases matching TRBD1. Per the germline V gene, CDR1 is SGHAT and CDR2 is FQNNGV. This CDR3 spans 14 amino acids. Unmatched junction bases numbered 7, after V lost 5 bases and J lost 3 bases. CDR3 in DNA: TGTGCCAGCAGCCCGACAGGGCCCTTCTACGAGCAGTACTTC. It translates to CASSPTGPFYEQYF.

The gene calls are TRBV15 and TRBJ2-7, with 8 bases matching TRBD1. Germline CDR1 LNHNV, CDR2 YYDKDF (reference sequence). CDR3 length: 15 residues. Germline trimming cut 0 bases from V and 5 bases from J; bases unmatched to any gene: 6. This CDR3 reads CATSRDPGTGNEQYF. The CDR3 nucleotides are TGTGCCACCAGCAGAGACCCCGGGACAGGCAACGAGCAGTACTTC.

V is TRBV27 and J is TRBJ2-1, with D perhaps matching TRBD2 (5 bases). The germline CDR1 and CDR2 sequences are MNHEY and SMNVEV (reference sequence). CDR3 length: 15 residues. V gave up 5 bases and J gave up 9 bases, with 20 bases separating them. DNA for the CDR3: TGTGCCAGCAGTCCCAGACTCTTCCCTCGGGGTGAGCAGTTCTTC. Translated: CASSPRLFPRGEQFF.

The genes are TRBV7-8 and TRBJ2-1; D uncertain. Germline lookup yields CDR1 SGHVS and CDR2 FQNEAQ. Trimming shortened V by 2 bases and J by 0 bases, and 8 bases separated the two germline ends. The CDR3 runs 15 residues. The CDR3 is CASSLIRSSYNEQFF. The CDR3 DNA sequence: TGTGCCAGCAGCTTAATACGGAGCTCCTACAATGAGCAGTTCTTC.